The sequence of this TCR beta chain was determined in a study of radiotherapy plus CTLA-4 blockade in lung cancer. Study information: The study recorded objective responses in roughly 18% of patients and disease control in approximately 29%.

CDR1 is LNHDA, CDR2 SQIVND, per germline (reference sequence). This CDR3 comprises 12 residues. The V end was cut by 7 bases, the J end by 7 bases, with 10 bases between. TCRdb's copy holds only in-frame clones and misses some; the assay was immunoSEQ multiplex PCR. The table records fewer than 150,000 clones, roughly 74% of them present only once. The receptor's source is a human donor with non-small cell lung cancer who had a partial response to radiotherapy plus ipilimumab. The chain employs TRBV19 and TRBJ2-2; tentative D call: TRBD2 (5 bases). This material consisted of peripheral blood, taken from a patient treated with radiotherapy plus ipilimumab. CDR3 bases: TGTGCCAGTAAGGAGAGGGTCGGGGAGCTGTTTTTT. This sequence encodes CASKERVGELFF.